The 13 T cell receptor beta chains listed next were all sequenced from one sample in a study of T-cell memory formation after mild COVID-19. TCRdb itself ran the 5' RACE reads through MiXCR, one entry per CDR3 protein. The sample has some 50,000 distinct CDR3 sequences; 27% are singletons. The sequenced sample was PBMCs or a T cell subset sorted from them (not recorded which). The receptors were sampled from a young man who had mild COVID-19 (a few samples of this study predate the infection). Cell type and time point are not known.

The rearrangement joins TRBV6-2 or TRBV6-3 to TRBJ1-2; TRBD1 matches 7 bases. V trimming: 2 bases; J trimming: 6 bases; junction bases outside the gene matches: 18. Germline V gene data show CDR1 as MNHEY and CDR2 as SVGEGT. The CDR3 extends over 18 amino acids. CDR3 nucleotides: TGTGCCAGCAGTTACCCAAATCTTATCCGGGACAGAATTGATGGCTACACCTTC. Amino acid sequence: CASSYPNLIRDRIDGYTF.

The gene calls are TRBV29-1 and TRBJ1-4; TRBD1 aligns across 10 bases. Losses at the gene ends were 7 bases for V and 8 bases for J; bases not matched to a gene: 7. CDR1 SQVTM and CDR2 ANQGSEA come from the germline V gene. This CDR3 has 13 residues. This chain's CDR3 is CSARTGGLEKLFF. In DNA form, the CDR3 reads TGCAGCGCCCGGACAGGGGGTTTGGAAAAACTGTTTTTT.

This clonotype has only a few counts. This chain connects TRBV11-3 to TRBJ2-2, with 7 positions matching TRBD1. The CDR3 spans 16 residues. CDR1 is SGHNT and CDR2 is YENEEA in the germline V gene. V dropped 5 bases and J dropped 4; count of bases not matched to a gene: 10. The CDR3 DNA follows: TGTGCCAGCAGCCGAGAGACAGGGAAGACCACCGGGGAGCTGTTTTTT. This encodes CASSRETGKTTGELFF.

In its sample, this clonotype was seen a few times. The V call is TRBV10-2, the J call TRBJ2-5; D is unresolved. CDR3 length equals 17 residues. The V end was cut by 3 bases, the J end by 0 bases, with 17 bases between. Germline-derived CDR1 and CDR2 are WSHSY and SAAADI. The CDR3 protein is CASSENKELLYQETQYF. In DNA form, the CDR3 reads TGCGCCAGCAGTGAAAATAAGGAACTATTGTACCAAGAGACCCAGTACTTC.

This chain connects TRBV20-1 to TRBJ2-1, with D hard to call. CDR1 is DFQATT and CDR2 is SNEGSKA in the germline V gene (reference sequence). The CDR3 consists of 13 residues. With 3 bases removed from V and 0 bases from J, the gap between germline ends came to 6 bases. For the CDR3, the DNA is TGCAGTGCTAGGGTCATCTCCTACAATGAGCAGTTCTTC. The encoded protein is CSARVISYNEQFF.

The J gene is TRBJ2-7, the V gene TRBV5-5; 8 bases fit TRBD1. CDR3 size: 14 residues. Germline V lookup: CDR1 SGHKS, CDR2 YYEKEE (reference sequence). With V trimmed by 4 bases and J by 5 bases, 8 bases remained unmatched. CDR3 in DNA: TGTGCCAGCAGCAGACGGACAGGGATTCACGAGCAGTACTTC. Amino acids: CASSRRTGIHEQYF.

The chain joins TRBV27 to TRBJ1-6; the match to TRBD1 covers 9 bases. Trimming removed 7 bases from V and 7 bases from J; junction bases left unmatched: 2. Germline V lookup: CDR1 MNHEY, CDR2 SMNVEV (reference sequence). CDR3 size: 13 residues. The DNA for the CDR3 is TGTGCCAGCAAGGGGACAGGGAATTCACCCCTCCACTTT. This encodes CASKGTGNSPLHF.

This chain uses TRBV5-4 with TRBJ2-5; tentatively, D is TRBD1 (5 bases). The CDR3 consists of 14 residues. V was clipped by 0 bases and J by 2 bases, with 8 bases between them. CDR1 is SGHNT, CDR2 YYREEE, per germline (reference sequence). The CDR3 nucleotides are TGTGCCAGCAGCTTGGAGGGGTTACAAGAGACCCAGTACTTC. It codes for CASSLEGLQETQYF.

Only a few counts were recorded for this clonotype. The chain is built from TRBV7-9 and TRBJ2-7; 9 positions agree with TRBD1. Losses at the gene ends were 5 bases for V and 3 bases for J; bases not matched to a gene: 5. CDR1 SEHNR and CDR2 FQNEAQ come from the germline V gene (reference sequence). The CDR3 extends over 14 amino acids. Here the CDR3 reads CASSPRDRVYEQYV. The CDR3 nucleotides are TGTGCCAGCAGCCCCCGGGACAGGGTCTACGAGCAGTACGTC.

In its sample, this clonotype was seen many times. This chain joins TRBV6-4 and TRBJ2-3; TRBD2 agrees at 9 bases. The trim removed 3 bases at V and 4 bases at J, leaving 5 bases unmatched. CDR1 and CDR2 (germline): MRHNA, SNTAGT. This CDR3 is built from 15 residues. The CDR3 region has the DNA TGTGCCAGCAGTGAAGGCGGGGGGGCCGCAGATACGCAGTATTTT. As protein: CASSEGGGAADTQYF.

Judged by abundance, this clonotype is medium-sized. The chain carries TRBV20-1 and TRBJ2-1, with 13 bases matching TRBD2. With 1 base clipped from V and 9 bases from J, the junction kept 0 bases outside the gene matches. There are 13 residues in the CDR3. Germline V CDR1 and CDR2: DFQATT, SNEGSKA (reference sequence). The DNA for the CDR3 is TGCAGTGCTAGAGGACTAGCGGGGGGTGAGCAGTTCTTC. Translated: CSARGLAGGEQFF.

The CDR3 coding sequence is TGCAGTGCTAACCGACACGGCGCAACTAATGAAAAACTGTTTTTT. This codes for CSANRHGATNEKLFF. The chain employs TRBV20-1 and TRBJ1-4; D uncertain. CDR1 and CDR2 from the germline V gene are DFQATT and SNEGSKA (reference sequence). V lost 4 bases and J lost 0, with 12 bases in between. The CDR3 has 15 residues.

This rearrangement joins TRBV7-9 to TRBJ2-1, with D possibly being TRBD1 (5 bases). CDR1 and CDR2 from the germline V gene are SEHNR and FQNEAQ (reference sequence). The CDR3 covers 16 residues. Trimming pared 5 bases from V and 4 bases from J, leaving 18 bases between. The CDR3 sequence is CASSPGQGHSYNEQFF. The CDR3 nucleotides read TGTGCCAGCAGCCCTGGGCAGGGCCATTCTTACAATGAGCAGTTCTTC.